The 3 T cell receptor beta chains below come from one sample, sequenced in a study of CD8+CD57+ T cells in acquired aplastic anemia (dated by TCRdb to between 2017 and 2018). The instrument given in TCRdb is Illumina HiSeq 2000. TCR beta VDJ combination and CDR3 sequence profiling used genomic DNA as the template. TCRdb ran its own pipeline on the public reads, namely fastp trimming at Q25 and MiXCR clone calling, and kept in-frame beta chains. Each entry is one CDR3 protein sequence, shown with its most common DNA and genes. This sample gives fewer than 85,000 distinct CDR3 sequences in total; roughly three quarters of them show up just once. Clones ranked in the top ten supply about four fifths of the sample. The patients picked for sequencing were ones in whom flow cytometry had shown an expansion of CD8+CD57+ cells. The sequencing input was sorted CD4+, CD8+, or CD8+CD57+ T cells (not recorded which) from PBMCs. These receptor sequences come from a human donor with aplastic anemia.

A remark on this clonotype: A read error may be the cause here, since a much bigger clone is one base away. The gene calls are TRBV7-9 and TRBJ2-5, with D perhaps TRBD2 (5 bases). CDR1 SEHNR and CDR2 FQNEAQ come from the germline V gene (reference sequence). The CDR3 loop spans 13 amino acids. The V and J ends lost 6 bases and 5 bases respectively, with 13 bases between them. The CDR3 here is CASRLGVWETQYF. In DNA form, the CDR3 reads TGTGCCAGCAGACTCGGGGTGTGGGAGACCCAGTACTTC.

This sequence joins TRBV7-9 and TRBJ2-1; D not resolved. The CDR3 runs 12 residues. The ends were cut back, 3 bases at V and 5 bases at J, with 5 bases in the middle. Germline V gene sequence: CDR1 SEHNR, CDR2 FQNEAQ (reference sequence). CDR3 in amino acids: CASSFRDNEQFF. Here the CDR3 DNA reads TGTGCCAGCAGCTTTAGGGACAATGAGCAGTTCTTC.

The table lists this clonotype with a few counts. This chain connects TRBV20-1 to TRBJ1-6, with 10 nucleotides matching TRBD1. With 6 bases clipped from V and 1 base from J, the junction kept 12 bases outside the gene matches. This CDR3 spans 18 amino acids. Germline loops: CDR1 DFQATT, CDR2 SNEGSKA (reference sequence). CDR3 sequence (DNA): TGCAGTGCCGGGGACAGGGGTTTCTATGGGTCCTATAATTCACCCCTCCACTTT. Translation: CSAGDRGFYGSYNSPLHF.